One sample yielded the 30 T cell receptor beta chains listed below, sequenced in a study of cytomegalovirus exposure and HLA in healthy donors. PCR involved 60 Vbeta and 13 Jbeta primers. Profiling relied on immunoSEQ multiplex PCR, and the TCRdb table lists in-frame clones only, not all of them. The data contain some 210,000 clones, around 73% of them singletons. Sequencing was performed on PBMCs. The receptors originated from a woman under 40 in good health and CMV-seropositive.

This clone was seen only a few times. The chain carries TRBV30 and TRBJ1-4, with D possibly TRBD1 on 6 matching bases. The CDR3 totals 12 residues. Trimming removed 8 bases at V and 5 bases at J, with 12 bases between. Germline CDR1 GTSNPN, CDR2 SVGIG (reference sequence). The CDR3 sequence is CAGGGRNEKLFF. In DNA, the CDR3 is TGTGCCGGGGGGGGGCGGAATGAAAAACTGTTTTTT. Drawing the rest from reference TRBV30 and TRBJ1-4, the complete variable domain is SQTIHQWPATLVQPVGSPLSLECTVEGTSNPNLYWYRQAAGRGLQLLFYSVGIGQISSEVPQNLSASRPQDRQFILSSKKLLLSDSGFYLCAGGGRNEKLFFGSGTQLSVL.

V and J are TRBV5-1 and TRBJ2-7, with D hard to call. There are 15 residues in the CDR3. CDR1 is SGHRS and CDR2 is YFSETQ in the germline V gene. V lost 0 bases and J 2 bases, leaving 12 bases between the germline ends. This CDR3 reads CASSLESNRAYEQYF. As DNA, the CDR3 is TGCGCCAGCAGCTTGGAGAGTAACAGAGCCTACGAGCAGTACTTC.

The CDR3 DNA is TGCGCCAGCAGCGCGGACAGGGCTAACTATGGCTACACCTTC. Its protein product is CASSADRANYGYTF. The chain recombines TRBV5-1 with TRBJ1-2, with 8 nucleotides matching TRBD1. The CDR3 sequence is 14 residues long. The trim removed 4 bases at V and 0 bases at J, leaving 2 bases unmatched. Germline values: CDR1 SGHRS, CDR2 YFSETQ.

The rearrangement uses TRBV7-6 and TRBJ2-5; the D gene is possibly TRBD1 (5 bases). Trimming cost V 5 bases and J 7 bases, with 14 bases left between them. The CDR3 extends over 13 amino acids. Germline V gene sequence: CDR1 SGHVS, CDR2 FNYEAQ. The CDR3, as DNA: TGTGCCAGCAGCCGACAGTCGGGCGGGACCCAGTACTTC. This encodes CASSRQSGGTQYF.

This chain uses TRBV14 with TRBJ2-5; 12 bases align to TRBD2. The CDR3 has 17 amino acids. The V segment lost 4 bases and the J segment 1 base; nucleotides outside the gene matches: 7. CDR1 SGHDN and CDR2 FVKESK come from the germline V gene. The CDR3 loop is CASSRTLAGGPQETQYF. The CDR3 DNA is TGTGCCAGCAGCCGGACGCTAGCGGGAGGGCCCCAAGAGACCCAGTACTTC. The whole variable domain, filled in from reference TRBV14 and TRBJ2-5, reads EAGVTQFPSHSVIEKGQTVTLRCDPISGHDNLYWYRRVMGKEIKFLLHFVKESKQDESGMPNNRFLAERTGGTYSTLKVQPAELEDSGVYFCASSRTLAGGPQETQYFGPGTRLLVL.

The chain employs TRBV18 and TRBJ1-4, with D perhaps TRBD1 (6 bases). Trimming cost V 1 base and J 7 bases, with 13 bases left between them. CDR3 length: 15 amino acids. The V gene's germline CDR1 is KGHSH and CDR2 LQKENI. The CDR3 region has the DNA TGTGCCAGCTCACCACGGGGGAACAGGGTTGAAAAACTGTTTTTT. This gives the protein CASSPRGNRVEKLFF. Full variable domain (outside the CDR3, taken from reference TRBV18 and TRBJ1-4): NAGVMQNPRHLVRRRGQEARLRCSPMKGHSHVYWYRQLPEEGLKFMVYLQKENIIDESGMPKERFSAEFPKEGPSILRIQQVVRGDSAAYFCASSPRGNRVEKLFFGSGTQLSVL.

This rearrangement joins TRBV2 to TRBJ1-2; D unresolved. CDR1 and CDR2 (germline): SNHLY, FYNNEI. V was shortened by 3 bases and J by 2 bases, with 13 bases between the two germline ends. This CDR3 contains 15 residues. The CDR3 DNA sequence: TGTGCCAGCAGTGAGTACAGTCCCGTAAACTATGGCTACACCTTC. Amino acids: CASSEYSPVNYGYTF.

The chain joins TRBV30 to TRBJ2-3, with TRBD2 matching over 7 bases. With V trimmed by 7 bases and J by 6 bases, 4 bases remained unmatched. CDR1 GTSNPN and CDR2 SVGIG come from the germline V gene (reference sequence). The CDR3 is 11 residues long. The CDR3 nucleotides read TGTGCCTCGTCGCGGGGGGATACGCAGTATTTT. Its protein product is CASSRGDTQYF.

The V call is TRBV15, the J call TRBJ2-3, with D possibly matching TRBD2 (5 bases). V shed 5 bases and J shed 0 bases, with 15 bases lying between them. CDR3 length: 16 amino acids. Germline CDR1 and CDR2: LNHNV and YYDKDF (reference sequence). The CDR3 spells CATSRRRTGSTDTQYF. In DNA, the CDR3 is TGTGCCACCAGCCGCCGAAGGACGGGAAGCACAGATACGCAGTATTTT.

V gene TRBV28 combines with J gene TRBJ2-1, with 10 bases aligning to TRBD2. Per the germline V gene, CDR1 is MDHEN and CDR2 is SYDVKM. V gave up 7 bases and J gave up 2 bases; unmatched junction bases: 14. The CDR3 contains 18 residues. The CDR3 here is CASTGWEREGLTYNEQFF. CDR3 nucleotide sequence: TGTGCCAGCACCGGATGGGAGCGGGAGGGCCTCACCTACAATGAGCAGTTCTTC.

The chain employs TRBV11-3 and TRBJ2-3; D perhaps matches TRBD2 (6 bases). This CDR3 comprises 15 residues. The ends were cut back, 5 bases at V and 0 bases at J, with 12 bases in the middle. Germline CDR1 is SGHNT and CDR2 is YENEEA. Here the CDR3 reads CASSLRTTSTDTQYF. For the CDR3, the DNA is TGTGCCAGCAGCCTACGGACTACTAGCACAGATACGCAGTATTTT.

The table lists this clone with a few counts. The V gene is TRBV19, the J gene TRBJ1-1; D uncertain. The V gene lost 2 bases and the J gene lost 0 bases, with 7 bases spanning the gap. The CDR3 runs 14 residues. Looked up from germline, CDR1 is LNHDA and CDR2 is SQIVND (reference sequence). CDR3 DNA: TGTGCCAGTAGTATACTCACTGTGAACACTGAAGCTTTCTTT. Its translation: CASSILTVNTEAFF. Full variable domain (rest looked up from reference TRBV19 and TRBJ1-1): DGGITQSPKYLFRKEGQNVTLSCEQNLNHDAMYWYRQDPGQGLRLIYYSQIVNDFQKGDIAEGYSVSREKKESFPLTVTSAQKNPTAFYLCASSILTVNTEAFFGQGTRLTVV.

V and J are TRBV7-3 and TRBJ1-2; D may be TRBD1 (6 bases). The ends were cut back, 5 bases at V and 7 bases at J, with 14 bases in the middle. The V gene's germline CDR1 is SGHTA and CDR2 FQGTGA. The CDR3 contains 13 residues. CDR3 amino acids: CASSATGKGGYTF. DNA of the CDR3: TGTGCCAGCAGCGCCACAGGGAAGGGTGGCTACACCTTC.

The gene calls are TRBV19 and TRBJ1-1; D perhaps matches TRBD1 (5 bases). CDR1 LNHDA and CDR2 SQIVND come from the germline V gene (reference sequence). V was trimmed by 2 bases and J by 7 bases, leaving 17 bases between them. The CDR3 is 15 residues long. DNA for the CDR3: TGTGCCAGTAGTATAATAGGGGCTAGGATGGGTGAAGCTTTCTTT. It specifies CASSIIGARMGEAFF.

This clone was seen a few times. This chain connects TRBV11-1 to TRBJ2-1, with TRBD2 as a possible D gene (5 bases). In germline, CDR1 is SGHAT, CDR2 FQDESV (reference sequence). The V and J ends lost 3 bases and 6 bases respectively, with 12 bases between them. The CDR3 extends over 14 amino acids. CDR3 coding DNA: TGTGCCAGCAGCTTGGTTGGCGGGTTCAATGAGCAGTTCTTC. Translation: CASSLVGGFNEQFF.

The CDR3 is CAWTIGGQFAEQFF. CDR3 coding DNA: TGTGCCTGGACCATAGGGGGACAATTTGCTGAGCAGTTCTTC. The chain carries TRBV30 and TRBJ2-1; perhaps TRBD1 as D (6 bases). Germline lookup yields CDR1 GTSNPN and CDR2 SVGIG (reference sequence). V lost 4 bases, J lost 9 bases, and 19 bases lay in between. This CDR3 has 14 amino acids.

The V gene is TRBV11-3, the J gene TRBJ2-2; a weak D match, TRBD1 (6 bases). CDR1 and CDR2 from the germline V gene are SGHNT and YENEEA. This CDR3 region has 15 residues. V was shortened by 4 bases and J by 5 bases, with 14 bases between the two germline ends. This chain's CDR3 is CASSSRQGKTGELFF. CDR3 bases: TGTGCCAGCAGCTCCCGGCAGGGGAAAACCGGGGAGCTGTTTTTT.

V usage is TRBV11-2 and J usage is TRBJ2-7; 8 bases fit TRBD2. Trimming took 4 bases from V and 9 from J; bases not matched to a gene: 23. Germline V gives CDR1 SGHAT, CDR2 FQNNGV. The CDR3 extends over 18 amino acids. CDR3 nucleotides: TGTGCCAGCAGCTCGTCCCCGAGAAGCGGGGGTTCCCCTACGGTGCAGTACTTC. Translated: CASSSSPRSGGSPTVQYF.

This clone was detected once. This sequence joins TRBV6-1 and TRBJ2-3; D unclear. This CDR3 is 10 amino acids long. CDR1 and CDR2 (germline): MNHNS, SASEGT. The V and J ends lost 8 bases and 6 bases respectively, with 6 bases between them. The CDR3 here is CASVEDTQYF. The DNA for the CDR3 is TGTGCCAGCGTGGAGGATACGCAGTATTTT.

The chain joins TRBV4-2 to TRBJ2-5, with 8 bases aligning to TRBD1. V shed 5 bases and J 4 bases; nucleotides not matched to a gene: 9. CDR3 length: 15 amino acids. Germline V gene lookup returns CDR1 LGHNA and CDR2 YNFKEQ. This CDR3 reads CASSANRGITETQYF. CDR3 bases: TGTGCCAGCAGCGCGAACAGGGGGATTACAGAGACCCAGTACTTC.

This chain links TRBV28 with TRBJ2-2, with TRBD2 matching 8 bases. The CDR3 has 15 amino acids. V shed 7 bases and J 4 bases; nucleotides not matched to a gene: 8. Germline V gene data show CDR1 as MDHEN and CDR2 as SYDVKM. The CDR3 nucleotides are TGTGCCAGCAAGGGCGGGGGGTCCTCCACCGGGGAGCTGTTTTTT. Its translation: CASKGGGSSTGELFF. The variable domain in full, completed from reference TRBV28 and TRBJ2-2, reads DVKVTQSSRYLVKRTGEKVFLECVQDMDHENMFWYRQDPGLGLRLIYFSYDVKMKEKGDIPEGYSVSREKKERFSLILESASTNQTSMYLCASKGGGSSTGELFFGEGSRLTVL.

V gene TRBV11-2 combines with J gene TRBJ2-2; TRBD2 agrees at 7 bases. Germline values: CDR1 SGHAT, CDR2 FQNNGV. V was clipped by 6 bases and J by 0 bases; unmatched bases: 10. The CDR3 sequence is 17 residues long. The CDR3 bases are TGTGCCAGCAGTTCCCGGACTAGAGGAACGAACACCGGGGAGCTGTTTTTT. Translated: CASSSRTRGTNTGELFF.

This clone showed up just a few times. This sequence joins TRBV5-1 and TRBJ2-2, with D possibly matching TRBD1 (7 bases). V was clipped by 0 bases and J by 3 bases, with 12 bases between them. The CDR3 sequence is 16 residues long. Germline CDR1 reads SGHRS; CDR2 reads YFSETQ. The CDR3 loop is CASSLVARGDTGELFF. The DNA of the CDR3 is TGCGCCAGCAGCTTGGTGGCCAGGGGGGACACCGGGGAGCTGTTTTTT.

This clone turned up a few times. The chain employs TRBV5-5 and TRBJ1-6, with D tentatively TRBD1 (6 bases). Germline-derived CDR1 and CDR2 are SGHKS and YYEKEE (reference sequence). The CDR3 sequence is 16 residues long. V lost 3 bases to trimming and J lost 3 bases, with 13 bases between them. This CDR3 is CASSSGTGSYNSPLHF. The CDR3 region has the DNA TGTGCCAGCAGCTCGGGCACAGGGAGCTATAATTCACCCCTCCACTTT.

This chain links TRBV9 with TRBJ2-2; 14 bases fit TRBD2. V gave up 3 bases and J gave up 6 bases; unmatched junction bases: 4. Per the germline V gene, CDR1 is SGDLS and CDR2 is YYNGEE. This CDR3 has 16 residues. The CDR3: CASSARLAGGAGELFF. Here the CDR3 DNA reads TGTGCCAGCAGCGCACGACTAGCGGGAGGGGCCGGGGAGCTGTTTTTT.

This clone was seen a handful of times. V is TRBV7-7 and J is TRBJ2-1; the match to TRBD2 covers 9 bases. This CDR3 has 15 amino acids. The germline gives CDR1 SSHAT, CDR2 FNYEAQ (reference sequence). The ends lost 5 bases at V and 4 bases at J; junction bases unmatched: 6. CDR3 DNA: TGTGCCAGCAGCAAGGGACTAGCTCAGTACAATGAGCAGTTCTTC. Encoded protein: CASSKGLAQYNEQFF.

The rearrangement links TRBV15 to TRBJ1-5, with 7 bases fitting TRBD1. Per germline, CDR1 LNHNV and CDR2 YYDKDF (reference sequence). V lost 0 bases to trimming and J lost 4 bases; unmatched junction nucleotides: 6. This CDR3 is 16 amino acids long. CDR3 amino acids: CATSRDLGTANQPQHF. The CDR3, as DNA: TGTGCCACCAGCAGAGATCTTGGGACAGCGAATCAGCCCCAGCATTTT. Based on the CDR3 plus reference TRBV15 and TRBJ1-5, the full variable domain is DAMVIQNPRYQVTQFGKPVTLSCSQTLNHNVMYWYQQKSSQAPKLLFHYYDKDFNNEADTPDNFQSRRPNTSFCFLDIRSPGLGDTAMYLCATSRDLGTANQPQHFGDGTRLSIL.

This clone occurred once. This chain connects TRBV29-1 to TRBJ1-2; D may be TRBD1 (6 bases). The V end was cut by 7 bases, the J end by 2 bases, with 17 bases between. The length of the CDR3 is 14 residues. CDR1 and CDR2 (germline): SQVTM, ANQGSEA. The CDR3 sequence: CSATSGATNYGYTF. In DNA, the CDR3 is TGCAGCGCCACCTCAGGGGCTACCAACTATGGCTACACCTTC.

J is TRBJ1-4 and V is TRBV21-1; no check of the table's D call, TRBD1, against the DNA was made. TRBV21-1 is reported as a pseudogene. There are 15 residues in the CDR3. CDR3 amino acids: CASSTGQVTNEKLFF. The CDR3 region has the DNA TGTGCCAGCAGCACAGGACAGGTGACTAATGAAAAACTGTTTTTT.

This clone was detected once. CDR3 in DNA: TGTGCCAGCAGTGAGGACAGGGAAAGGAGCGCTTTCTTT. This codes for CASSEDRERSAFF. V gene TRBV2 combines with J gene TRBJ1-1; 8 positions agree with TRBD1. Germline assignment: CDR1 SNHLY and CDR2 FYNNEI. CDR3 length: 13 residues. V was clipped by 3 bases and J by 11 bases; unmatched bases: 8.